These 6 T cell receptor beta chains were sequenced from one sample in a study of blood T cell repertoires in COVID-19. Profiled with immunoSEQ multiplex PCR; TCRdb holds only in-frame clones, not every one. The sample has 400,000 to 500,000 clones, 70% to 90% seen once. Sequenced sample: peripheral blood. The receptor source for this set is a young woman with active or convalescent COVID-19.

The genes are TRBV5-8 and TRBJ2-2; 7 nucleotides align to TRBD1. The CDR3 loop spans 17 amino acids. From germline, CDR1 is SGHTS and CDR2 YDEGEE. V shed 9 bases, J shed 1 base, and the junction held 15 bases outside the gene matches. The chain's CDR3 is CAIPQPGTVRNTGELFF. CDR3 nucleotides: TGTGCCATCCCGCAACCAGGGACAGTACGGAACACCGGGGAGCTGTTTTTT.

The chain combines TRBV27 with TRBJ2-2; the D gene is possibly TRBD1 (5 bases). CDR1 is MNHEY, CDR2 SMNVEV, per germline (reference sequence). Trimming stripped 0 bases from V and 3 bases from J, with 11 bases between. The CDR3 totals 16 residues. The CDR3 sequence: CASSLSAGIDTGELFF. CDR3 bases: TGTGCCAGCAGTTTATCGGCAGGGATAGACACCGGGGAGCTGTTTTTT.

This chain joins TRBV10-3 and TRBJ2-3; 9 bases fit TRBD2. The CDR3 loop spans 16 amino acids. With V trimmed by 2 bases and J by 3 bases, 6 bases remained unmatched. Per germline, CDR1 ENHRY and CDR2 SYGVKD. The CDR3 loop reads CAISEPASGMTDTQYF. The CDR3 nucleotides are TGTGCCATCAGTGAGCCGGCTAGCGGGATGACAGATACGCAGTATTTT.

This clone has just one count. V usage is TRBV19 and J usage is TRBJ1-1; no clear D. The ends were cut back, 6 bases at V and 4 bases at J, with 18 bases in the middle. The CDR3 runs 15 residues. CDR1 and CDR2 from the germline V gene are LNHDA and SQIVND (reference sequence). CDR3 protein: CASSQSPGGSTEAFF. CDR3 coding DNA: TGTGCCAGTAGCCAATCCCCCGGCGGTAGCACTGAAGCTTTCTTT.

The chain carries TRBV11-3 and TRBJ2-7, with D possibly being TRBD2 (5 bases). Germline-derived CDR1 and CDR2 are SGHNT and YENEEA. The CDR3 runs to 14 residues. Trimming pared 1 base from V and 6 bases from J, leaving 13 bases between. CDR3 nucleotide sequence: TGTGCCAGCAGCTTAGGGGGAGATACGTTCGAGCAGTACTTC. Translation gives CASSLGGDTFEQYF.

V usage is TRBV12-1 and J usage is TRBJ2-1; the table names TRBD2, a call not compared with the DNA. TRBV12-1 is termed a pseudogene. CDR3 length: 16 residues. The CDR3 DNA follows: TGTGCCAGCAGCCCTAGGCCTAGCGGGTCCTACAATGAGCAGTTCTTC. Protein: CASSPRPSGSYNEQFF.